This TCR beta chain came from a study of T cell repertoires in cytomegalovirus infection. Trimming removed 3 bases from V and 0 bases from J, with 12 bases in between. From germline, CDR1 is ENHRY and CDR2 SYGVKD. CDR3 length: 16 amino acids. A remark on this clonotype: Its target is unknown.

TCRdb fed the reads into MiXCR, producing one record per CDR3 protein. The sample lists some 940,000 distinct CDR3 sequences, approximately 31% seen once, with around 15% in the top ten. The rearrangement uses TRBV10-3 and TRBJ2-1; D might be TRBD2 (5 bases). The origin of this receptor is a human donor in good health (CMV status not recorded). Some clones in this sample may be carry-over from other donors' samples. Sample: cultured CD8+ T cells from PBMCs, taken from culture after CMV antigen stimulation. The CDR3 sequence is CAISETSRRSYNEQFF. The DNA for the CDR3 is TGTGCCATCAGTGAAACTAGTCGGCGCTCCTACAATGAGCAGTTCTTC.